The 8 T cell receptor beta chains below were found in one sample sequenced in a study of technical replicates of blood from a few donors. Data came from immunoSEQ multiplex PCR; TCRdb stores just in-frame clones and leaves some out. The table lists some 70,000 clones, less than 98% of them singletons. Source material: T cells isolated from PBMCs. The receptors come from a human donor in good health.

The chain combines TRBV11-2 with TRBJ2-2; 8 bases agree with TRBD1. The CDR3 consists of 15 residues. V dropped 0 bases and J dropped 6; count of bases not matched to a gene: 3. Per germline, CDR1 SGHAT and CDR2 FQNNGV. CDR3 sequence reads: CASSLDAGGPGELFF. The CDR3 DNA sequence: TGTGCCAGCAGCTTAGACGCAGGGGGCCCCGGGGAGCTGTTTTTT.

This rearrangement joins TRBV19 to TRBJ2-7; D is unresolved. Trimming took off 4 bases at V and 3 bases at J, with 10 bases between the two ends. The CDR3 has 13 amino acids. Per the germline V gene, CDR1 is LNHDA and CDR2 is SQIVND (reference sequence). For the CDR3, the DNA is TGTGCCAGTAGTACACACATCTGCTACGAGCAGTACTTC. Its translation is CASSTHICYEQYF.

This sequence joins TRBV29-1 and TRBJ1-2, with a tentative D call TRBD1 (6 bases). Trimming stripped 6 bases from V and 4 bases from J, with 9 bases between. The CDR3 extends over 11 amino acids. Germline CDR1 reads SQVTM; CDR2 reads ANQGSEA. CDR3: CSVDRFYGYTF. The DNA for the CDR3 is TGCAGCGTCGACAGGTTCTATGGCTACACCTTC.

V usage is TRBV11-2 and J usage is TRBJ2-5; D gene ambiguous. Germline loops: CDR1 SGHAT, CDR2 FQNNGV. The V end lost 1 base, the J end lost 10 bases, and 7 bases lay between the germline ends. The CDR3 totals 11 residues. CDR3 nucleotide sequence: TGTGCCAGCAGCTTAGGTTCCGTCCAGTACTTC. Translated: CASSLGSVQYF.

This clone came up once. The V and J genes are TRBV28 and TRBJ2-3, with 7 bases matching TRBD2. Germline CDR1 is MDHEN and CDR2 is SYDVKM. The CDR3 extends over 14 amino acids. The trim removed 8 bases at V and 4 bases at J, leaving 9 bases unmatched. In nucleotides, the CDR3 is TGTGCCAGCGATGGCGGGAGTGTTTCAGATACGCAGTATTTT. Translating gives CASDGGSVSDTQYF.

The CDR3 sequence is CASSCWECADSSYEQYF. The CDR3 region has the DNA TGTGCCAGCAGTTGCTGGGAGTGCGCGGATAGCTCCTACGAGCAGTACTTC. V is TRBV6-7 and J is TRBJ2-7; TRBD2 might be the D (5 bases). TRBV6-7 is labeled an ORF, and its function is uncertain. The CDR3 loop spans 17 amino acids. Trimming took off 4 bases at V and 0 bases at J, with 19 bases between the two ends.

The chain is built from TRBV6-1 and TRBJ2-2, with D perhaps matching TRBD1 (6 bases). Germline V lookup: CDR1 MNHNS, CDR2 SASEGT. The CDR3 totals 13 residues. V was clipped by 11 bases and J by 7 bases, with 17 bases between them. For the CDR3, the DNA is TGTGCCTCCAAGGGGGATGTAATCGGGGAGCTGTTTTTT. It is translated as CASKGDVIGELFF.

The chain is built from TRBV6-5 and TRBJ2-1, with D tentatively TRBD2 (5 bases). The CDR3 is made up of 12 amino acids. Trimming removed 6 bases at V and 9 bases at J, with 12 bases between. From germline, CDR1 is MNHEY and CDR2 SVGAGI. The CDR3: CASSRTRSEQFF. The CDR3, as DNA: TGTGCCAGCAGCCGAACTAGAAGTGAGCAGTTCTTC.